The present entry profiles one TCR beta chain with its context. The authors' processing: Amplification of reference gene primers provided the estimated nucleated cell counts. The assay was immunoSEQ multiplex PCR, and TCRdb's table has in-frame clones only and misses some. For V, J and clone size, that table is used; D and trimming come from the DNA. The sample carries about 97,000 clones, roughly 90% recorded once. Seattle's enrolled individuals joined amid active infection and were then monitored longitudinally. This specimen comes from a study of blood T cell repertoires in COVID-19. Across the study: Researchers got acute and convalescent COVID-19 samples from the United States, Italy and Spain. Nucleic acid was either cDNA or gDNA, and it came from T cells, B-cell-depleted T cells, or PBMCs.

The CDR3 is made up of 12 amino acids. The V gene lost 3 bases and the J gene lost 7 bases, with 9 bases spanning the gap. The material sequenced was peripheral blood. The TCR was taken from a woman aged 45-60 years with COVID-19, enrolled during active disease. The gene calls are TRBV12-3 or TRBV12-4 and TRBJ1-2, with D possibly being TRBD1 (5 bases). CDR3 protein: CASSFSGGGYTF. The CDR3 nucleotides are TGTGCCAGCAGTTTCTCCGGGGGTGGCTACACCTTC.